This TCR beta chain derives from a study of identical twins. Overall study results and limits: Among beta out-of-frame sequences, excess sharing between twins appeared weaker. Reduced insertions were recorded for abundant cord blood beta clonotypes, with no such pattern in memory repertoires.

A universal primer binding site was introduced by template switching. The final cDNA contained unique molecular identifiers. TCRdb called the 5' RACE reads again in MiXCR, with one record for every CDR3 protein. The table includes approximately 1.8 million distinct CDR3 sequences, around 33% detected once. A few counts support this clonotype. Antigen: not known. Trimming pared 7 bases from V and 2 bases from J, leaving 15 bases between. Germline V gene lookup returns CDR1 SGHRS and CDR2 YFSETQ. The CDR3 totals 14 residues. The donor group consisted entirely of healthy Caucasians. The TCR originated in a newborn girl in good health. The material sequenced was cord blood. The chain is built from TRBV5-1 and TRBJ2-5; TRBD2 is a possible D gene (6 bases). CDR3 in DNA: TGCGCCAGCTCAATCGGGACTCCACAAGAGACCCAGTACTTC. It is translated as CASSIGTPQETQYF. The full variable domain, completed using reference TRBV5-1 and TRBJ2-5, is KAGVTQTPRYLIKTRGQQVTLSCSPISGHRSVSWYQQTPGQGLQFLFEYFSETQRNKGNFPGRFSGRQFSNSRSEMNVSTLELGDSALYLCASSIGTPQETQYFGPGTRLLVL.